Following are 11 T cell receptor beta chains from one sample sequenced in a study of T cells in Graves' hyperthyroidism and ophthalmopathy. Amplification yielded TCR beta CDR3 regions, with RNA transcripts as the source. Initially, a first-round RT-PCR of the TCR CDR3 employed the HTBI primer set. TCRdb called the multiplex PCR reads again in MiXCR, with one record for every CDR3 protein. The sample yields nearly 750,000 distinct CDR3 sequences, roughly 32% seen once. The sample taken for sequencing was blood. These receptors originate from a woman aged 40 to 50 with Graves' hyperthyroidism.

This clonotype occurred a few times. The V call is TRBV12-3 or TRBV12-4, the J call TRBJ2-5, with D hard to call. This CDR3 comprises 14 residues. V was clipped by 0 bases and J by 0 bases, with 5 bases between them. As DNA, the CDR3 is TGTGCCAGCAGTTTAGCGCGGTACCAAGAGACCCAGTACTTC. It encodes CASSLARYQETQYF.

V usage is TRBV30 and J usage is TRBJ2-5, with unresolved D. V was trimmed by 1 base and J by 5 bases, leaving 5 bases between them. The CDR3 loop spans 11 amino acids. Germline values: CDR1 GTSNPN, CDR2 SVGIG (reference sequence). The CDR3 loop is CAWSETETQYF. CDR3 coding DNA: TGTGCCTGGAGTGAGACGGAGACCCAGTACTTC. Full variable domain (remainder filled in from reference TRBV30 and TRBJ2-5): SQTIHQWPATLVQPVGSPLSLECTVEGTSNPNLYWYRQAAGRGLQLLFYSVGIGQISSEVPQNLSASRPQDRQFILSSKKLLLSDSGFYLCAWSETETQYFGPGTRLLVL.

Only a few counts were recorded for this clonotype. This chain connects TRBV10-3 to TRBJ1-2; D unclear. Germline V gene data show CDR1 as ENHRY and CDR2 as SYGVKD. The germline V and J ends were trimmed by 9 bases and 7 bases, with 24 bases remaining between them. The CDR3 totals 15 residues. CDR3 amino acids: CAISRPRGPPFGYTF. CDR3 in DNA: TGTGCCATATCCCGCCCTCGCGGGCCTCCCTTTGGCTACACCTTC.

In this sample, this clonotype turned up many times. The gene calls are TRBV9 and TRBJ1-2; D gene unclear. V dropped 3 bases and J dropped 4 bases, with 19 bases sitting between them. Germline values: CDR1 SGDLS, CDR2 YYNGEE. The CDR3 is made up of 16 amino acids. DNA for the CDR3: TGTGCCAGCAGCGGCGACCTCGGGCCCTTCCTCTATGGCTACACCTTC. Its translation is CASSGDLGPFLYGYTF.

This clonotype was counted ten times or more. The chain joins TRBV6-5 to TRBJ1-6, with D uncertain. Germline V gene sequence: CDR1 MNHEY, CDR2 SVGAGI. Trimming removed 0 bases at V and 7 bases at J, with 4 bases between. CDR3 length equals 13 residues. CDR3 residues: CASSYSENSPLHF. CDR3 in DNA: TGTGCCAGCAGTTACTCGGAGAATTCACCCCTCCACTTT.

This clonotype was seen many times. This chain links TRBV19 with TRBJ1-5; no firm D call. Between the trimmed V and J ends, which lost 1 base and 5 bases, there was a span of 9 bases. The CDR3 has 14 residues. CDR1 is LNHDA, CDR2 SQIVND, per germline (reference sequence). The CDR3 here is CASSIATEDQPQHF. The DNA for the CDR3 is TGTGCCAGTAGTATAGCGACCGAAGATCAGCCCCAGCATTTT. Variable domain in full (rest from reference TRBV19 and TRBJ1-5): DGGITQSPKYLFRKEGQNVTLSCEQNLNHDAMYWYRQDPGQGLRLIYYSQIVNDFQKGDIAEGYSVSREKKESFPLTVTSAQKNPTAFYLCASSIATEDQPQHFGDGTRLSIL.

The CDR3 DNA sequence: TGTGCCAGCTCACCACTTGTTACTAGCGGGTCCTACGAGCAGTACTTC. Protein sequence: CASSPLVTSGSYEQYF. This chain connects TRBV18 to TRBJ2-7; 9 bases agree with TRBD2. CDR1 and CDR2 from the germline V gene are KGHSH and LQKENI. The CDR3 runs to 16 residues. The V segment lost 1 base and the J segment 1 base; nucleotides outside the gene matches: 5.

CDR3 residues: CAIRYEWAAGANVLTF. The CDR3 DNA follows: TGTGCCATCAGATACGAATGGGCCGCTGGGGCCAACGTCCTGACTTTC. This chain uses TRBV10-3 with TRBJ2-6, with D hard to call. The CDR3 consists of 16 residues. Trimming stripped 6 bases from V and 2 bases from J, with 14 bases between. Germline-derived CDR1 and CDR2 are ENHRY and SYGVKD.

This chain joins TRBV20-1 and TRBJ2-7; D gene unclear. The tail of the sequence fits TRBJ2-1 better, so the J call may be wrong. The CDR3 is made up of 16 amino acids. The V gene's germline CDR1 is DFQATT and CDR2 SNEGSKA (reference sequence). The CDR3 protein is CSARDSRSLRYNEQFF. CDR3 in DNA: TGCAGTGCTAGAGATTCGAGGTCTCTGAGGTACAATGAGCAGTTCTTC.

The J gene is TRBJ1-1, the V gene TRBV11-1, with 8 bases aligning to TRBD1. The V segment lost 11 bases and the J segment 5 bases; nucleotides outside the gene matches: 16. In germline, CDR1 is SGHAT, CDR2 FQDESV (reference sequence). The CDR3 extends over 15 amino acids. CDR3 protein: CAWSTRGPIGTEAFF. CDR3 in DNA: TGTGCCTGGAGTACCAGGGGGCCCATCGGAACTGAAGCTTTCTTT.

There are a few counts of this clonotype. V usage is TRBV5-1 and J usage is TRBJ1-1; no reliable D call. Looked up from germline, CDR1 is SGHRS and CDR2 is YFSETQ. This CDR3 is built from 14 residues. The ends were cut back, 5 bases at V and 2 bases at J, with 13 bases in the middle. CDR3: CASSPSLGNTEAFF. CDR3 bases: TGCGCCAGCAGTCCTAGTCTTGGCAACACTGAAGCTTTCTTT.